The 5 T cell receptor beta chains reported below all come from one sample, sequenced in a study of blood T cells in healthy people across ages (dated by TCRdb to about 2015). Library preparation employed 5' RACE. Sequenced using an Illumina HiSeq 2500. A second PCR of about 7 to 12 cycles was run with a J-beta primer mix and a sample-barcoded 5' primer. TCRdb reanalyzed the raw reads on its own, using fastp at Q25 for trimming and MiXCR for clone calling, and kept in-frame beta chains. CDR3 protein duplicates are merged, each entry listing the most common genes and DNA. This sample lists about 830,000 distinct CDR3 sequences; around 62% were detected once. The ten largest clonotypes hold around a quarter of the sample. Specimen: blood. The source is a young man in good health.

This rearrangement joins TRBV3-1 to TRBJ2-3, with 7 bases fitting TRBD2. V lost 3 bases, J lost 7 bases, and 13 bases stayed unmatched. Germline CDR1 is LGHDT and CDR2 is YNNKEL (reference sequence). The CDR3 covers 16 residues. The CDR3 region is CASSQEPGDYRNTQYF. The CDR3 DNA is TGTGCCAGCAGCCAGGAGCCGGGGGACTATAGAAATACGCAGTATTTT.

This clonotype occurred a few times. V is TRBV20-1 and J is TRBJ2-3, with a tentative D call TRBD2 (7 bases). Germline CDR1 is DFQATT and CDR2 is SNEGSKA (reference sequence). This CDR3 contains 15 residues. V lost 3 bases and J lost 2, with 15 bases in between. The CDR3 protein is CSASGGGATTDTQYF. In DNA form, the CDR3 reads TGCAGTGCTAGTGGGGGGGGGGCTACCACAGATACGCAGTATTTT.

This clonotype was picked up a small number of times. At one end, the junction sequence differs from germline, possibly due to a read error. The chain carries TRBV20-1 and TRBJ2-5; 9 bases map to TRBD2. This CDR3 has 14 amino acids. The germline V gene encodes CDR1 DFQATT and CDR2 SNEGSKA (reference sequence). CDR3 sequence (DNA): TGCAGTGCTATTAGCGGGGGAAGGAAGGAGATCCAGTACTTC. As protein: CSAISGGRKEIQYF.

DNA for the CDR3: TGTGCCAGCAACCGGGATGGGGGGGGGCCCACCGGGGAGCTGTTTTTT. Amino acid sequence: CASNRDGGGPTGELFF. The chain employs TRBV6-6 and TRBJ2-2, with a tentative D call TRBD2 (7 bases). This CDR3 comprises 16 residues. V gave up 7 bases and J gave up 4 bases, with 19 bases separating them. CDR1 and CDR2 from the germline V gene are MNHNY and SVGAGI (reference sequence).

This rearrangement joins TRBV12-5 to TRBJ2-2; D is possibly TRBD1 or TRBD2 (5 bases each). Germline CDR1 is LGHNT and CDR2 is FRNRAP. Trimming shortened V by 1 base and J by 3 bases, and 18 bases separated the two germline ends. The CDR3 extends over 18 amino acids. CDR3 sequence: CASGLAQTGTGYTGELFF. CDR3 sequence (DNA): TGTGCTAGTGGTTTGGCGCAGACCGGGACGGGGTACACCGGGGAGCTGTTTTTT.